This T cell receptor (beta chain) was found in a study of cytomegalovirus exposure and HLA in healthy donors. This clone was observed a single time. Sequencing used immunoSEQ multiplex PCR; TCRdb keeps in-frame clones, though not all of them. The data contain 300,000 to 400,000 clones, roughly 89% of them singletons. Germline V CDR1 and CDR2: SGDLS, YYNGEE. The CDR3 extends over 16 amino acids. Losses at the gene ends were 4 bases for V and 7 bases for J; bases not matched to a gene: 14. The rearrangement links TRBV9 to TRBJ2-3, with 8 bases matching TRBD2. This receptor was obtained from a young woman in good health and CMV-seronegative. Input material: PBMCs. CDR3 residues: CASSPSRGGAFHTQYF. CDR3 bases: TGTGCCAGCAGCCCGAGTCGGGGGGGGGCATTCCATACGCAGTATTTT. Based on the CDR3 plus reference TRBV9 and TRBJ2-3, the full variable domain is DSGVTQTPKHLITATGQRVTLRCSPRSGDLSVYWYQQSLDQGLQFLIQYYNGEERAKGNILERFSAQQFPDLHSELNLSSLELGDSALYFCASSPSRGGAFHTQYFGPGTRLTVL.